This T cell receptor (beta chain) was observed in a study of T cell repertoires in cytomegalovirus infection. Across the whole study: CMV infection and matching HLA type were both indicated by public TCR beta signatures.

This clonotype showed up just once. Its antigen is currently unknown. A single record per CDR3 protein comes from TCRdb applying MiXCR to the reads. The sample lists around 39,000 distinct CDR3 sequences; just over 50% were seen once. The germline gives CDR1 KGHSH, CDR2 LQKENI. CDR3 length equals 14 residues. V lost 2 bases and J lost 4; bases outside the gene matches: 2. V is TRBV18 and J is TRBJ1-5, with 7 bases matching TRBD1. The sequenced sample was CD8+ T cells from cultured PBMCs, obtained from culture after CMV antigen stimulation. The sequence derives from a human donor in good health (CMV status not recorded). Some clones in this sample may be carry-over from other donors' samples. The DNA for the CDR3 is TGTGCCAGCTCACCAGAGGGGGCTAATCAGCCCCAGCATTTT. Translation: CASSPEGANQPQHF.